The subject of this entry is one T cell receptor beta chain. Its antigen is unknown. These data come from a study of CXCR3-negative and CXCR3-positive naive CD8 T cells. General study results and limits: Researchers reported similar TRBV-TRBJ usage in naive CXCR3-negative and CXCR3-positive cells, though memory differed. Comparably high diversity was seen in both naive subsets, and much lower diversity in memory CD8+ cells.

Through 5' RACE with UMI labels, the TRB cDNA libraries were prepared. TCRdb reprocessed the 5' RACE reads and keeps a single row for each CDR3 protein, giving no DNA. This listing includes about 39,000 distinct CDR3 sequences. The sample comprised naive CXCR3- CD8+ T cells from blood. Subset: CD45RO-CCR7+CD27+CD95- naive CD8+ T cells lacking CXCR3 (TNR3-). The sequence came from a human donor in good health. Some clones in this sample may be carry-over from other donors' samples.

The CDR3 loop reads CASSTSGKSYEQYF. This chain links TRBV12-3 or TRBV12-4 with TRBJ2-7; TCRdb returns TRBD1, unconfirmable since there is no DNA. The CDR3 is 14 residues long.